This T cell receptor (beta chain) was obtained from a study of T cells in Graves' hyperthyroidism and ophthalmopathy. Patients were aged 18 to 65, had disease duration under 2 months, and had newly diagnosed hyperthyroidism. This CDR3 spans 16 amino acids. The germline V gene has CDR1 DFQATT and CDR2 SNEGSKA (reference sequence). As concerns this clonotype: The germline gene is not matched at one end of the junction; a read error may be the cause.

Amplified regions were TCR beta CDR3 sequences from RNA transcripts. The HTBI set primed first-round TCR CDR3 RT-PCR. TCRdb passed the multiplex PCR reads through MiXCR, listing each CDR3 protein once. The table has about 98,000 distinct CDR3 sequences, 35% to 45% seen once; the top ten hold roughly a tenth. The sample taken for sequencing was peripheral blood or thyroid tissue (not recorded which). This TCR was recovered from a young woman with Graves' hyperthyroidism. The V call is TRBV20-1, the J call TRBJ1-3; D gene ambiguous. The DNA of the CDR3 is TGCAGTGCTAGAGCCATGACTACCCTCTCTGGAGACACCATATATTTT. This gives the protein CSARAMTTLSGDTIYF.